This section outlines one T cell receptor beta chain sequence together with its context. Its target is not known. This sample is drawn from a study of cytomegalovirus exposure and HLA in healthy donors. The primer mix had 60 Vbeta and 13 Jbeta primers. Generated by immunoSEQ multiplex PCR, the TCRdb table keeps only in-frame clones and is missing some. The data contain approximately 180,000 clones, around 80% of them singletons. General observations from the study: Analyses of presence and absence presupposed an approximately uniform sequencing depth across donors. Generally TCR sequences proved uncommon, though certain public TCRs appeared in numerous donors. Some V segments could not be told apart, so they were left out, TRBV6-2 and TRBV6-3 among them.

This CDR3 has 13 amino acids. Between the trimmed V and J ends, which lost 7 bases and 7 bases, there was a span of 14 bases. CDR1 and CDR2 (germline): MNHEY, SMNVEV (reference sequence). The sequencing input was PBMCs. The TCR sequence derives from a woman aged 30 to 39 in good health and CMV-seronegative. This chain links TRBV27 with TRBJ2-1, with D tentatively TRBD1 (5 bases). CDR3 in amino acids: CASKPTGPNEQFF. CDR3 nucleotide sequence: TGTGCCAGCAAACCAACAGGCCCGAATGAGCAGTTCTTC.